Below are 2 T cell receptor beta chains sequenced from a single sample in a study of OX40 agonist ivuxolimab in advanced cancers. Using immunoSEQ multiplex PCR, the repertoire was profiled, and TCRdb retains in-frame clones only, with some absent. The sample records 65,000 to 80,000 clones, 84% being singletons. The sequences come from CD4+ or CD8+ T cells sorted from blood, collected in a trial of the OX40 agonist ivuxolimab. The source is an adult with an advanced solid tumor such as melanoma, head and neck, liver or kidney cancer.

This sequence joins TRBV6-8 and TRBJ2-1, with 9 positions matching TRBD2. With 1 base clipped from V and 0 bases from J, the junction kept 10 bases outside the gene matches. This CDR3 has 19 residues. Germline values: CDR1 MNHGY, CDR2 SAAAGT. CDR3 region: CASSYWGAGTSISYNEQFF. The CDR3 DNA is TGTGCCAGCAGTTACTGGGGGGCCGGGACTAGCATCTCCTACAATGAGCAGTTCTTC.

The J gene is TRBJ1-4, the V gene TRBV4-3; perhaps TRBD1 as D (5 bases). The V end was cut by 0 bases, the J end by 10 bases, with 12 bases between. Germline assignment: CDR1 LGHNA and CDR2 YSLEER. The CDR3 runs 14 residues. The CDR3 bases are TGCGCCAGCAGCCAAGATGGAGGGGTTGGAAAACTGTTTTTT. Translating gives CASSQDGGVGKLFF.